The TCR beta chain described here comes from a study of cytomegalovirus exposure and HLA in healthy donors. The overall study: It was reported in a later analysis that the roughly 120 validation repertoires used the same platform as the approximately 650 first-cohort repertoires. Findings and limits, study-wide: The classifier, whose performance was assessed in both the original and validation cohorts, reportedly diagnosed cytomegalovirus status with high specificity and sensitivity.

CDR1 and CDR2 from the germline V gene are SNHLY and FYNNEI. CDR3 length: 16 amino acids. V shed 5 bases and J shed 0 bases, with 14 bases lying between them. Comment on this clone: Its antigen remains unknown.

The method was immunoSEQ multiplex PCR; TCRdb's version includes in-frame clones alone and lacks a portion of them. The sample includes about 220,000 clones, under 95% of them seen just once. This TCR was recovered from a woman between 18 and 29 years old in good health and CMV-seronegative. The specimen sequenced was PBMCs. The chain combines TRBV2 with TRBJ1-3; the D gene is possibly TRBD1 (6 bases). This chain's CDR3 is CASSKERTASGNTIYF. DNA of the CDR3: TGTGCCAGCAGTAAAGAGCGGACAGCCTCTGGAAACACCATATATTTT.